This T cell receptor beta chain was sequenced in a study of cytomegalovirus exposure and HLA in healthy donors. PCR involved 60 Vbeta and 13 Jbeta primers. Method: immunoSEQ multiplex PCR; TCRdb's copy keeps in-frame clones and lacks some. Here the sample spans 150,000 to 200,000 clones, 70% to 85% being singletons. Findings and limits, study-wide: Later analysis associated a missense DCLRE1C variant with TCR beta V- and J-gene trimming. DRB1 showed the most TCR associations and HLA-C the fewest in a later analysis, as rates varied by HLA locus.

With regard to this clone: What it binds is not known.

Germline V gene sequence: CDR1 GTSNPN, CDR2 SVGIG (reference sequence). This CDR3 contains 13 residues. Trimming left V 1 base short and J 0 bases short, with 6 bases between. This chain joins TRBV30 and TRBJ1-1; D might be TRBD1 (5 bases). This clonotype originated in a girl aged 2 to 9 in good health and CMV-seropositive. Source material: PBMCs. The CDR3 coding sequence is TGTGCCTGGAGTGCCAGGGTGAACACTGAAGCTTTCTTT. Translating gives CAWSARVNTEAFF.